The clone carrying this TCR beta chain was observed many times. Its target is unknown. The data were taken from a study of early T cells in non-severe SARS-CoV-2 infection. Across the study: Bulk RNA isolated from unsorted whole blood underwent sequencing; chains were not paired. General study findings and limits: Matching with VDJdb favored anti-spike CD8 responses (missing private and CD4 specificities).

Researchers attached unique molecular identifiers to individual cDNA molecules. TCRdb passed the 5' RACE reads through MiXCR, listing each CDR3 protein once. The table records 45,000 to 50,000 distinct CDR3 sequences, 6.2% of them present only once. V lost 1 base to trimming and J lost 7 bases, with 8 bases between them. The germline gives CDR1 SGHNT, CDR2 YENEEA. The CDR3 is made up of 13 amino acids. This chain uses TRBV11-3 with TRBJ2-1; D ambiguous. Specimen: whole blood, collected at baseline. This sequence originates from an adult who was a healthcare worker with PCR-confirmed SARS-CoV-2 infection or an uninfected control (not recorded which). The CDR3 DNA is TGTGCCAGCAGCTTAGGGCCCCTGAATGAGCAGTTCTTC. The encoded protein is CASSLGPLNEQFF.